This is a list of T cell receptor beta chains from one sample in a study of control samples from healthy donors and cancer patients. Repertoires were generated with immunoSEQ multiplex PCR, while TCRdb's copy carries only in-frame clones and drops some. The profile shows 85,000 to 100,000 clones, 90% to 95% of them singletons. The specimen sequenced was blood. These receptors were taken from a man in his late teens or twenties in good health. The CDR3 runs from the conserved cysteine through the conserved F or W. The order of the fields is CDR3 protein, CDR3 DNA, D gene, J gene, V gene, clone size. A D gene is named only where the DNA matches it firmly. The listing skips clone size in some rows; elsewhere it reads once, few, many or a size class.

CDR3 protein: CASSSDSPSNTGELFF; CDR3 DNA: TGTGCCAGCAGTTCGGACAGTCCTTCGAACACCGGGGAGCTGTTTTTT; D gene: -; J gene: TRBJ2-2; V gene: TRBV6-5; clone size: -
CDR3 protein: CASSLGDSYGYTF; CDR3 DNA: TGTGCCAGCAGCTTGGGTGATTCCTATGGCTACACCTTC; D gene: -; J gene: TRBJ1-2; V gene: TRBV7-8; clone size: -
CDR3 protein: CASSTTGASSGNTIYF; CDR3 DNA: TGTGCCAGCAGCACCACAGGGGCCAGCTCTGGAAACACCATATATTTT; D gene: TRBD1; J gene: TRBJ1-3; V gene: TRBV7-9; clone size: few
CDR3 protein: CASSLGGEQFF; CDR3 DNA: TGTGCCAGCAGCTTGGGTGGTGAGCAGTTCTTC; D gene: -; J gene: TRBJ2-1; V gene: TRBV5-6; clone size: -
CDR3 protein: CASSAPQRANTGELFF; CDR3 DNA: TGTGCCAGCAGTGCTCCTCAGCGGGCGAACACCGGGGAGCTGTTTTTT; D gene: -; J gene: TRBJ2-2; V gene: TRBV2; clone size: -
CDR3 protein: CASSEGTYTEAFF; CDR3 DNA: TGTGCCAGCAGTGAAGGGACCTACACTGAAGCTTTCTTT; D gene: -; J gene: TRBJ1-1; V gene: TRBV6-1; clone size: -
CDR3 protein: CASSWWDRGQLDTQYF; CDR3 DNA: TGTGCCAGCAGCTGGTGGGACAGGGGGCAATTAGATACGCAGTATTTT; D gene: TRBD1; J gene: TRBJ2-3; V gene: TRBV7-2; clone size: -
CDR3 protein: CASSQDQGLNEKLFF; CDR3 DNA: TGCGCCAGCAGCCAAGACCAGGGCCTTAATGAAAAACTGTTTTTT; D gene: -; J gene: TRBJ1-4; V gene: TRBV4-1; clone size: once
CDR3 protein: CASSSPGRNTGELFF; CDR3 DNA: TGTGCCAGCAGCTCCCCGGGACGGAACACCGGGGAGCTGTTTTTT; D gene: -; J gene: TRBJ2-2; V gene: TRBV5-4; clone size: -
CDR3 protein: CASKRRGAAGTEAFF; CDR3 DNA: TGTGCCAGCAAAAGGAGAGGTGCCGCGGGGACTGAAGCTTTCTTT; D gene: -; J gene: TRBJ1-1; V gene: TRBV2; clone size: -
CDR3 protein: CASSPEGGVGNQPQHF; CDR3 DNA: TGTGCCAGCTCACCGGAGGGGGGGGTAGGCAATCAGCCCCAGCATTTT; D gene: -; J gene: TRBJ1-5; V gene: TRBV18; clone size: -
CDR3 protein: CASTPETSGGYTDTQYF; CDR3 DNA: TGCGCCAGCACTCCTGAGACGAGCGGGGGGTATACAGATACGCAGTATTTT; D gene: TRBD2; J gene: TRBJ2-3; V gene: TRBV4-1; clone size: once
CDR3 protein: CASSLSTGRLTEAFF; CDR3 DNA: TGTGCCAGCAGTTTGTCTACAGGGAGGCTCACTGAAGCTTTCTTT; D gene: -; J gene: TRBJ1-1; V gene: TRBV27; clone size: -
CDR3 protein: CASSLVANEKLFF; CDR3 DNA: TGCGCCAGCAGCTTGGTGGCAAATGAAAAACTGTTTTTT; D gene: -; J gene: TRBJ1-4; V gene: TRBV5-1; clone size: -
CDR3 protein: CASSYATGGDGYTF; CDR3 DNA: TGTGCCAGCAGTTACGCGACAGGGGGCGATGGCTACACCTTC; D gene: TRBD1; J gene: TRBJ1-2; V gene: TRBV6-5; clone size: -
CDR3 protein: CASSLTQSSNQPQHF; CDR3 DNA: TGTGCCAGCAGCCTGACACAATCGAGCAATCAGCCCCAGCATTTT; D gene: -; J gene: TRBJ1-5; V gene: TRBV6-5; clone size: -
CDR3 protein: CASSLSLGATGYTF; CDR3 DNA: TGTGCCAGCAGTTTATCGCTGGGGGCGACTGGCTACACCTTC; D gene: -; J gene: TRBJ1-2; V gene: TRBV27; clone size: once
CDR3 protein: CSGLWSGELFF; CDR3 DNA: TGCAGCGGATTGTGGAGCGGGGAGCTGTTTTTT; D gene: -; J gene: TRBJ2-2; V gene: TRBV20-1; clone size: -
CDR3 protein: CASRTDSSNYGYTF; CDR3 DNA: TGTGCCAGCAGAACGGACAGTTCTAACTATGGCTACACCTTC; D gene: -; J gene: TRBJ1-2; V gene: TRBV25-1; clone size: -
CDR3 protein: CASSFVAGDEDTQYF; CDR3 DNA: TGCGCCAGCAGCTTCGTCGCGGGGGATGAAGATACGCAGTATTTT; D gene: TRBD2; J gene: TRBJ2-3; V gene: TRBV5-1; clone size: -
CDR3 protein: CAWSAGNALYGAFF; CDR3 DNA: TGTGCCTGGAGTGCGGGGAACGCCCTCTATGGAGCTTTCTTT; D gene: -; J gene: TRBJ1-1; V gene: TRBV30; clone size: -
CDR3 protein: CASSWSAVPSSYEQYF; CDR3 DNA: TGTGCCAGCAGTTGGTCCGCCGTACCCTCCTCCTACGAGCAGTACTTC; D gene: -; J gene: TRBJ2-7; V gene: TRBV6-2/TRBV6-3; clone size: -
CDR3 protein: CATSTWGGTQETQYF; CDR3 DNA: TGTGCCACCTCAACATGGGGGGGGACCCAAGAGACCCAGTACTTC; D gene: TRBD2; J gene: TRBJ2-5; V gene: TRBV19; clone size: -
CDR3 protein: CAISRQGLPTDTQYF; CDR3 DNA: TGTGCCATCTCCCGCCAGGGACTGCCGACAGATACGCAGTATTTT; D gene: -; J gene: TRBJ2-3; V gene: TRBV15; clone size: -
CDR3 protein: CASRDNMGRPNLDTQYF; CDR3 DNA: TGTGCCAGCAGAGATAACATGGGGCGTCCTAATCTGGATACGCAGTATTTT; D gene: -; J gene: TRBJ2-3; V gene: TRBV13; clone size: -
CDR3 protein: CAWSSGQAFF; CDR3 DNA: TGTGCCTGGAGTTCAGGACAAGCTTTCTTT; D gene: -; J gene: TRBJ1-1; V gene: TRBV30; clone size: -
CDR3 protein: CASSYTVRPTDTQYF; CDR3 DNA: TGTGCCAGCAGTTATACCGTGAGGCCCACAGATACGCAGTATTTT; D gene: -; J gene: TRBJ2-3; V gene: TRBV6-2/TRBV6-3; clone size: -
CDR3 protein: CASKWGTLTGDGYTF; CDR3 DNA: TGTGCCAGTAAATGGGGGACTTTGACAGGGGACGGCTACACCTTC; D gene: TRBD1; J gene: TRBJ1-2; V gene: TRBV19; clone size: -
CDR3 protein: CSASLGGARNQPQHF; CDR3 DNA: TGCAGTGCGAGTCTCGGGGGTGCGCGGAATCAGCCCCAGCATTTT; D gene: -; J gene: TRBJ1-5; V gene: TRBV20-1; clone size: -
CDR3 protein: CSVVGEDGNYGYTF; CDR3 DNA: TGCAGCGTTGTGGGGGAGGACGGCAACTATGGCTACACCTTC; D gene: -; J gene: TRBJ1-2; V gene: TRBV29-1; clone size: -
CDR3 protein: CASSFRGLNTGELFF; CDR3 DNA: TGTGCCAGCAGTTTCAGGGGGCTGAACACCGGGGAGCTGTTTTTT; D gene: TRBD1; J gene: TRBJ2-2; V gene: TRBV27; clone size: once
CDR3 protein: CASTMGSSGSYEQYF; CDR3 DNA: TGTGCCAGTACCATGGGGTCTAGCGGGAGTTACGAGCAGTACTTC; D gene: TRBD2; J gene: TRBJ2-7; V gene: TRBV19; clone size: -
CDR3 protein: CASSWGQGAQGQETQYF; CDR3 DNA: TGCGCCAGCAGCTGGGGACAGGGGGCGCAGGGACAAGAGACCCAGTACTTC; D gene: TRBD1; J gene: TRBJ2-5; V gene: TRBV5-1; clone size: -
CDR3 protein: CASSPARGNTEAFF; CDR3 DNA: TGTGCCAGCAGCCCAGCCAGGGGGAACACTGAAGCTTTCTTT; D gene: -; J gene: TRBJ1-1; V gene: TRBV3-1/TRBV3-2; clone size: once
CDR3 protein: CASSLGIRREDDTEAFF; CDR3 DNA: TGTGCCAGCAGCTTAGGCATCCGGCGTGAGGACGACACTGAAGCTTTCTTT; D gene: -; J gene: TRBJ1-1; V gene: TRBV7-4; clone size: -
CDR3 protein: CAWSVGQANTEAFF; CDR3 DNA: TGTGCCTGGTCGGTGGGACAGGCGAACACTGAAGCTTTCTTT; D gene: TRBD1; J gene: TRBJ1-1; V gene: TRBV30; clone size: -
CDR3 protein: CAWSLGRVTEAFF; CDR3 DNA: TGTGCCTGGAGTTTAGGAAGGGTCACTGAAGCTTTCTTT; D gene: -; J gene: TRBJ1-1; V gene: TRBV30; clone size: -
CDR3 protein: CASSLGFNNSPLHF; CDR3 DNA: TGTGCCAGCAGCTTGGGATTTAATAATTCACCCCTCCACTTT; D gene: -; J gene: TRBJ1-6; V gene: TRBV6-2/TRBV6-3; clone size: -
CDR3 protein: CASSPIRGTRISYEQYF; CDR3 DNA: TGTGCCAGCAGCCCCATTCGGGGCACCCGAATCTCCTACGAGCAGTACTTC; D gene: -; J gene: TRBJ2-7; V gene: TRBV13; clone size: -
CDR3 protein: CASSQDDPSGAVTFLKNIQYF; CDR3 DNA: TGCGCCAGCAGCCAAGATGACCCCTCGGGGGCAGTAACTTTCCTTAAAAACATTCAGTACTTC; D gene: -; J gene: TRBJ2-4; V gene: TRBV4-1; clone size: -